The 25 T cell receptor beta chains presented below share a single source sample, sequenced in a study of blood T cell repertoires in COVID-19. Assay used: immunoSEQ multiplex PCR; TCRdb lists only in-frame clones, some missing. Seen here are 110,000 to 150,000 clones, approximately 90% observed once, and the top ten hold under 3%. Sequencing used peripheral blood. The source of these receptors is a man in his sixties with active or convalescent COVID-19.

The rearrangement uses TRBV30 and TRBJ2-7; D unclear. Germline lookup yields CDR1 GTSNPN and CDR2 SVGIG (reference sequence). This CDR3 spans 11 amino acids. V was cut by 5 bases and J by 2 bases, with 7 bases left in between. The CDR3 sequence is CAWGLTYEQYF. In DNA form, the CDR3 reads TGTGCCTGGGGCTTAACCTACGAGCAGTACTTC.

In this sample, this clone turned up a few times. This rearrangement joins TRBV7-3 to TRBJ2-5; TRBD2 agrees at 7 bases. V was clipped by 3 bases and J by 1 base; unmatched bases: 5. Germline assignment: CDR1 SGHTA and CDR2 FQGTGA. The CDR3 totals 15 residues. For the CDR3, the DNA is TGTGCCAGCAGCTTCGGCGGGGGAGCCCAAGAGACCCAGTACTTC. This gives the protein CASSFGGGAQETQYF.

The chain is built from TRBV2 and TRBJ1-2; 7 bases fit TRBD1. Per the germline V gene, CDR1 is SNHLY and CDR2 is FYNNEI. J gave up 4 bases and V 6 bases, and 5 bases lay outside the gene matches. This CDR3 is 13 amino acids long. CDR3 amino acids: CASSPGQSYGYTF. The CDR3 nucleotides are TGTGCCAGCAGCCCGGGACAGTCCTATGGCTACACCTTC.

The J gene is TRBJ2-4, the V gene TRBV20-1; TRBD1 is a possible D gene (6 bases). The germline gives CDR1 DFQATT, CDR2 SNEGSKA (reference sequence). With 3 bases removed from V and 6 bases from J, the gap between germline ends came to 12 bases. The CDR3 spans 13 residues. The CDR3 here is CSASKRGTNIQYF. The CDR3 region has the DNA TGCAGTGCTAGTAAAAGGGGGACAAACATTCAGTACTTC.

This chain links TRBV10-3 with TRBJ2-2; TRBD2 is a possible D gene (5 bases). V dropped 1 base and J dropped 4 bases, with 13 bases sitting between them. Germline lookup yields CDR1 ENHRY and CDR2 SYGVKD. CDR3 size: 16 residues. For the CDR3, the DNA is TGTGCCATCAGTGAGTTAACTAGGGCGGGCACCGGGGAGCTGTTTTTT. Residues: CAISELTRAGTGELFF.

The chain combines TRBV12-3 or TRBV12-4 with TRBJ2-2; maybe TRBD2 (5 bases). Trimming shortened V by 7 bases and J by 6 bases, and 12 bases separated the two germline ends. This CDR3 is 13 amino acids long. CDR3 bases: TGTGCCAGCACCCAGGACTGGGCCGGGGAGCTGTTTTTT. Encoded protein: CASTQDWAGELFF.

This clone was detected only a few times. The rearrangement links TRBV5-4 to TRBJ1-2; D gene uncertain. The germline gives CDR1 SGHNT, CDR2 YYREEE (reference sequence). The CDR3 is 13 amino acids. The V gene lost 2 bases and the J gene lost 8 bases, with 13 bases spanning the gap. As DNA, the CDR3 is TGTGCCAGCAGCTTCGCGGGCTCGGGAGGCTACACCTTC. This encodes CASSFAGSGGYTF.

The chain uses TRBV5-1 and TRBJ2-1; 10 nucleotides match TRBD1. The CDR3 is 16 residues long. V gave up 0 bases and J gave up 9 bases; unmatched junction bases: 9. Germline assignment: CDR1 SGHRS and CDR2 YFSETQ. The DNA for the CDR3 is TGCGCCAGCAGCTTGGTCCCCGGGACAGGGGATTTTGAGCAGTTCTTC. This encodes CASSLVPGTGDFEQFF.

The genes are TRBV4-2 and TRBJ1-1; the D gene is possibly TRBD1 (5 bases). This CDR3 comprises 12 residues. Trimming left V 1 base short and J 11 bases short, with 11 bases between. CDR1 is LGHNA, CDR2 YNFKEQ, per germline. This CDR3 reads CASSQVGEAAFF. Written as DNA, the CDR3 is TGTGCCAGCAGCCAAGTGGGGGAGGCTGCTTTCTTT.

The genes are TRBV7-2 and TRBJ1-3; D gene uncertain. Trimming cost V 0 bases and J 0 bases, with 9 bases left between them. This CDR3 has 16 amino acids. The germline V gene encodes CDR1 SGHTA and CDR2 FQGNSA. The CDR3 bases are TGTGCCAGCAGCTTAGCGCTCGGGTTCTCTGGAAACACCATATATTTT. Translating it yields CASSLALGFSGNTIYF.

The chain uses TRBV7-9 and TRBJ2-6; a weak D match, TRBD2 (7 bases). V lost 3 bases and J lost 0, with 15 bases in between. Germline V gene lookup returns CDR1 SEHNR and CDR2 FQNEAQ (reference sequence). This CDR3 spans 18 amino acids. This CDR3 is CASSLSPGGYSGANVLTF. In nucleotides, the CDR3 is TGTGCCAGCAGCTTGTCCCCGGGGGGCTACTCTGGGGCCAACGTCCTGACTTTC.

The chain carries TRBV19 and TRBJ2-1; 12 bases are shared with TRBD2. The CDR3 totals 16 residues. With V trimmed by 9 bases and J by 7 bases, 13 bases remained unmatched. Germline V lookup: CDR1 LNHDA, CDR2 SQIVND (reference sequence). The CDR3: CASRQLAGGRHNEQFF. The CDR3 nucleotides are TGTGCCAGCCGACAACTAGCGGGGGGCCGTCATAATGAGCAGTTCTTC.

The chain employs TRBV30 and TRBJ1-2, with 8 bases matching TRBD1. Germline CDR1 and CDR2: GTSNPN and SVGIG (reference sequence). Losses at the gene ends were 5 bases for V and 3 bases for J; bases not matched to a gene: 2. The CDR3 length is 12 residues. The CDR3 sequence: CAWEQGDYGYTF. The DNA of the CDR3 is TGTGCCTGGGAACAGGGGGACTATGGCTACACCTTC.

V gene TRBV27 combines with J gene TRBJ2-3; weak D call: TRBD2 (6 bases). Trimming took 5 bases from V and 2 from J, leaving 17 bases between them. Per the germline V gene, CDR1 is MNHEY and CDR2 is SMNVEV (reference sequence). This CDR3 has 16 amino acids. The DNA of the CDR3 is TGTGCCAGCAGTGAGGACCCGGGACTCCTCACAGATACGCAGTATTTT. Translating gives CASSEDPGLLTDTQYF.

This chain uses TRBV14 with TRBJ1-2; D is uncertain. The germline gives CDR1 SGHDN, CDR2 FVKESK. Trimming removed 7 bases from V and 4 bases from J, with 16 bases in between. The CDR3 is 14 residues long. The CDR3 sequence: CASKPLAGFYGYTF. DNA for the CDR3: TGTGCCAGCAAGCCACTCGCCGGGTTCTATGGCTACACCTTC.

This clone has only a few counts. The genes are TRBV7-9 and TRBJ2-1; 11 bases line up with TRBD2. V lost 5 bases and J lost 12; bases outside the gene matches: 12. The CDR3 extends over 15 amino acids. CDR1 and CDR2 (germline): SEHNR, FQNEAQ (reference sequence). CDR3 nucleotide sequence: TGTGCCAGCAGCCTCCTCGGGACTAGCGGCTTAAGGCAGTTCTTC. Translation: CASSLLGTSGLRQFF.

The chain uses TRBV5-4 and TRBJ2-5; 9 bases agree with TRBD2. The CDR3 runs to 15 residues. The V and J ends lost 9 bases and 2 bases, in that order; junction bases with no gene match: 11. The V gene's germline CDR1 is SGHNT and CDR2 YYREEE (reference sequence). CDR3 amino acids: CATSVGLAGQETQYF. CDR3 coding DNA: TGTGCCACAAGCGTGGGGCTAGCGGGACAAGAGACCCAGTACTTC. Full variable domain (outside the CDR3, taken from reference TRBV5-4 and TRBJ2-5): ETGVTQSPTHLIKTRGQQVTLRCSSQSGHNTVSWYQQALGQGPQFIFQYYREEENGRGNFPPRFSGLQFPNYSSELNVNALELDDSALYLCATSVGLAGQETQYFGPGTRLLVL.

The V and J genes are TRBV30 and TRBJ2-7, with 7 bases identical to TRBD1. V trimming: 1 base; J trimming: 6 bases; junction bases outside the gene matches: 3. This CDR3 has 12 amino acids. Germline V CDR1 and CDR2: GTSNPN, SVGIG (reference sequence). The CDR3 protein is CAWSGRQGEQYF. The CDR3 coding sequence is TGTGCCTGGAGTGGGAGACAGGGCGAGCAGTACTTC.

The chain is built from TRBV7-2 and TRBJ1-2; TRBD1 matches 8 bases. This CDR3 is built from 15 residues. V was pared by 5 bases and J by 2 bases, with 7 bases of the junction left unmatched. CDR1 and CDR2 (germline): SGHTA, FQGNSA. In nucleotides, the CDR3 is TGTGCCAGCAGCCGTCAGACAGGGGAGAACTATGGCTACACCTTC. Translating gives CASSRQTGENYGYTF.

CDR3: CASSRLAGGPSIRQETQYF. As DNA, the CDR3 is TGCGCCAGCAGCCGACTAGCGGGAGGGCCAAGTATTCGGCAAGAGACCCAGTACTTC. The rearrangement joins TRBV5-1 to TRBJ2-5, with 14 bases identical to TRBD2. Trimming took 4 bases from V and 2 from J; bases not matched to a gene: 13. This CDR3 is 19 amino acids long. CDR1 and CDR2 from the germline V gene are SGHRS and YFSETQ.

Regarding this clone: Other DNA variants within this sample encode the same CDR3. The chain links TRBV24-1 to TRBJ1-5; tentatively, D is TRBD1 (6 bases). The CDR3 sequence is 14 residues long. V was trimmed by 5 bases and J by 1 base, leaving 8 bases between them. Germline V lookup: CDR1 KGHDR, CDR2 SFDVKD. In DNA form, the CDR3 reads TGTGCCACCAGTGTCAGGGGCAGCAATCAGCCCCAGCATTTT. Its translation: CATSVRGSNQPQHF.

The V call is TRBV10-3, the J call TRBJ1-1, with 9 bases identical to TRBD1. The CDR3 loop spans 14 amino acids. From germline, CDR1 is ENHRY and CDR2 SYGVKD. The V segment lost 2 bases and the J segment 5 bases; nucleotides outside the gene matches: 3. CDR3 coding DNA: TGTGCCATCAGTGAGGGACAGGGGTTTACTGAAGCTTTCTTT. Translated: CAISEGQGFTEAFF.

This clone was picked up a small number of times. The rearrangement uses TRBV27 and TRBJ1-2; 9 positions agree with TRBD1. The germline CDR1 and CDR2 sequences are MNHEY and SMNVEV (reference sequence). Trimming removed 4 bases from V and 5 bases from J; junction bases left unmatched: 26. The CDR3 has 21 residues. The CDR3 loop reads CASSSPTRIDFPGQGGYGYTF. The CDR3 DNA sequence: TGTGCCAGCAGTTCCCCCACTAGGATCGACTTTCCGGGACAGGGAGGGTATGGCTACACCTTC.

The CDR3 DNA reads as TGTGCCACCAGTGCCCCCCCCAGGACAGTATACGAGCAGTACTTC. Translation: CATSAPPRTVYEQYF. The V and J genes are TRBV24-1 and TRBJ2-7; D is possibly TRBD1 (6 bases). The CDR3 covers 15 residues. Germline V gene sequence: CDR1 KGHDR, CDR2 SFDVKD. V was pared by 5 bases and J by 4 bases, with 17 bases between.

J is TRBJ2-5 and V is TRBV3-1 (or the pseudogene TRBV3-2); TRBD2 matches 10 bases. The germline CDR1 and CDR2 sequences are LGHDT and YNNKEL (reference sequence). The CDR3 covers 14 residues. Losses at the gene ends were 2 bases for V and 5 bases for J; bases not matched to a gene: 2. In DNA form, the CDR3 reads TGTGCCAGCAGCCAACTAGCGGGAGTGGAGACCCAGTACTTC. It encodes CASSQLAGVETQYF.